This T cell receptor (beta chain) was recorded in a study of Ad26.COV2.S vaccination and SARS-CoV-2 variants. Clones were sequenced by immunoSEQ multiplex PCR, and TCRdb holds only the in-frame ones, with some missing. The table records around 370,000 clones, under 95% of them present only once. The V gene lost 1 base and the J gene lost 8 bases, with 5 bases spanning the gap. The CDR3 sequence is 11 residues long. The chain recombines TRBV12-3 or TRBV12-4 with TRBJ1-2; D is undetermined. The TCR was taken from a human donor who had recovered from COVID-19. Sample: peripheral blood, taken after recovery from COVID-19. The CDR3 here is CASSLGGGYTF. The DNA of the CDR3 is TGTGCCAGCAGTTTAGGGGGAGGCTACACCTTC.